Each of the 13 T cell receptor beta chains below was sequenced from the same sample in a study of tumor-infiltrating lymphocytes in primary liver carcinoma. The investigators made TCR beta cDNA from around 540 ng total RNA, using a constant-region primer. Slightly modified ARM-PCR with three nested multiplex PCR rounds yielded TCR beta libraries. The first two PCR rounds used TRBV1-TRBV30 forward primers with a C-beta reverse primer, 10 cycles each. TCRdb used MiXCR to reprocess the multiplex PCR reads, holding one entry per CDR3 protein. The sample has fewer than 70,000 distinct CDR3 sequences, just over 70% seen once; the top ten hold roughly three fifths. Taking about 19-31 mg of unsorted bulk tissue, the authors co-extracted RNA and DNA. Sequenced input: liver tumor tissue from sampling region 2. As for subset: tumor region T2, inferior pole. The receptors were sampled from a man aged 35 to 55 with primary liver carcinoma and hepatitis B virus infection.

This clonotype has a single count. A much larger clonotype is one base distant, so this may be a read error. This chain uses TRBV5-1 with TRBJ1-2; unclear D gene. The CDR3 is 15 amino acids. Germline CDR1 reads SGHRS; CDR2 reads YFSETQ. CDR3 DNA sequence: TGCCCCAGCACCCTTTCCGGCACTACTAACTATGGCTACACCTTC. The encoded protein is CPSTLSGTTNYGYTF.

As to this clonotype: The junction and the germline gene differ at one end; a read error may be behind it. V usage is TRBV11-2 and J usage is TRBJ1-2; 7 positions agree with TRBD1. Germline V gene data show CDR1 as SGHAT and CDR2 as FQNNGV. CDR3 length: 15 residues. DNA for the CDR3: TGTGTCAACAGCTTAGGTGGGACAGCCCTAGGAGGCTTCACCTTC. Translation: CVNSLGGTALGGFTF.

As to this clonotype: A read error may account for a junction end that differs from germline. CDR3 DNA: TGTGCCAGCAGTTACTGGCTGAATGAGCAGTCTTTC. It is translated as CASSYWLNEQSF. The V gene is TRBV6-2 or TRBV6-3, the J gene TRBJ2-1; D call uncertain. CDR1 is MNHEY, CDR2 SVGEGT, per germline. The CDR3 consists of 12 residues.

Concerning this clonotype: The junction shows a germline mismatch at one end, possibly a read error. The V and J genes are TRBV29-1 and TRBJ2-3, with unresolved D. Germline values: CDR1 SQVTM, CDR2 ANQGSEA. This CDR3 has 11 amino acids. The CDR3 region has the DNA TGCGGCGTTGGACCAAAGGATACGCAGTATTTT. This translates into CGVGPKDTQYF.

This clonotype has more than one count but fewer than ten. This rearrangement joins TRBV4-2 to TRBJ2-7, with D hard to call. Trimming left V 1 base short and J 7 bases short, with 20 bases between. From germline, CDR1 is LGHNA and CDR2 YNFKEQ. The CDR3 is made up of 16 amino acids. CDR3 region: CASSQVGRSSFGEQYF. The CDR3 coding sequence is TGTGCCAGCAGCCAAGTCGGACGAAGCTCCTTTGGTGAGCAGTACTTC.

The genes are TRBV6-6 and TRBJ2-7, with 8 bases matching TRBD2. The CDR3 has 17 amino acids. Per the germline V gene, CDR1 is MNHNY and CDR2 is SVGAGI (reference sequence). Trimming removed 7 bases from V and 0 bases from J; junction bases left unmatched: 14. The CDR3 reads CASNSGISGKLSYEQYF. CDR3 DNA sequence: TGTGCCAGCAACTCTGGGATTAGCGGGAAACTCTCCTACGAGCAGTACTTC.

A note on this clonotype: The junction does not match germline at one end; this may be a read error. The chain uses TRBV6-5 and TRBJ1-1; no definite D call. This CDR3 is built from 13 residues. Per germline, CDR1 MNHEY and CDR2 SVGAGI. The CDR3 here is CASNYSSGCEAFF. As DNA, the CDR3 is TGTGCCAGCAATTACTCTTCCGGGTGTGAAGCTTTCTTT.

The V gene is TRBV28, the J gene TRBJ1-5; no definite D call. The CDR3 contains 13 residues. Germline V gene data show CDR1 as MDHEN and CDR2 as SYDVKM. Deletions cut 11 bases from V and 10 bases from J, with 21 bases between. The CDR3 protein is CASCSVAGHPQHF. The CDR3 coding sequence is TGTGCCTCCTGTTCGGTGGCCGGTCATCCCCAGCATTTT.

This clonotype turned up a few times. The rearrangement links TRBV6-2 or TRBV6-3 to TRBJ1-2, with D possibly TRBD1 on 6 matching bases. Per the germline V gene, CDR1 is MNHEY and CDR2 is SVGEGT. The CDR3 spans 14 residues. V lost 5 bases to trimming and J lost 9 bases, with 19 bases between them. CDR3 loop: CASSASTGLGCYTF. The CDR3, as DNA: TGTGCCAGCAGTGCCTCGACAGGCCTGGGGTGCTACACCTTC.

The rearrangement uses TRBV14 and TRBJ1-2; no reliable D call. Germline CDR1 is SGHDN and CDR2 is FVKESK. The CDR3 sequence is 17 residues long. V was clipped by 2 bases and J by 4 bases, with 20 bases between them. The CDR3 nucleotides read TGTGCCAGCAGCCAACGATATGACCCTCAAGAGCGCTATGGCTACACCTTC. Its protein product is CASSQRYDPQERYGYTF.

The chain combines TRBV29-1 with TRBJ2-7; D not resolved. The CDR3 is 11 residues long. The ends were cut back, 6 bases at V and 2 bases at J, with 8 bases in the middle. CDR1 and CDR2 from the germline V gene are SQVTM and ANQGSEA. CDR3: CSVRYTYEQYF. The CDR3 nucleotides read TGCAGCGTACGGTACACCTACGAGCAGTACTTC.

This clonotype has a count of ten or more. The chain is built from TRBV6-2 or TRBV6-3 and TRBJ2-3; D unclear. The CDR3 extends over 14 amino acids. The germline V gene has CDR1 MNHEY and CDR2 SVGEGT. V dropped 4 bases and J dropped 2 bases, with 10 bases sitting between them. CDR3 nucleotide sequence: TGTGCCAGCAGTTTGCTAGTCGACACAGATACGCAGTATTTT. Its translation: CASSLLVDTDTQYF.

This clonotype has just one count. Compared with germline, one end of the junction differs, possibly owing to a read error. CDR3 sequence (DNA): TGTGCCACCAGTGATTCCGCCGGGACATGTTACAAAGAGCAGCTCTTC. Encoded protein: CATSDSAGTCYKEQLF. The V and J genes are TRBV24-1 and TRBJ2-1, with D possibly TRBD1 on 6 matching bases. The CDR3 extends over 16 amino acids. CDR1 and CDR2 (germline): KGHDR, SFDVKD.